The 12 T cell receptor beta chains reported below all come from one sample, sequenced in a study of coeliac disease (dated by TCRdb to the early 2020s). The library came from the immunoSEQ multiplex PCR assay. TCRdb limited this immuneACCESS table to in-frame rearrangements with V and J called. A share of clones is missing; checked studies link under half to unresolved V genes, and the rest is unexplained. Across this sample there are 1,300 to 1,500 clones, with about 87% seen only once. The top ten hold about 3% of the sample. Material for sequencing was lymphocytes from the gut lamina propria. What this sample's cell subset or site label stands for: lamina propria cell (LPC) fraction of small intestinal biopsy. These receptor sequences come from a woman in her late teens or twenties with active celiac disease.

This chain links TRBV5-1 with TRBJ2-5; 10 nucleotides line up with TRBD2. J was trimmed by 5 bases and V by 2 bases; bases with no gene match: 18. Germline values: CDR1 SGHRS, CDR2 YFSETQ. The CDR3 has 19 residues. The CDR3 is CASSFFPPGAGGPGETQYF. CDR3 nucleotide sequence: TGCGCCAGCAGCTTTTTTCCCCCCGGAGCGGGGGGGCCGGGGGAGACCCAGTACTTC.

V is TRBV6-1 and J is TRBJ2-7; 8 bases align to TRBD1. V dropped 7 bases and J dropped 3; count of bases not matched to a gene: 5. Germline V gene lookup returns CDR1 MNHNS and CDR2 SASEGT. This CDR3 is 13 amino acids long. The CDR3 here is CASIGQGNYEQYF. The DNA for the CDR3 is TGTGCCAGCATCGGACAGGGCAACTACGAGCAGTACTTC.

V gene TRBV7-8 combines with J gene TRBJ1-5, with a tentative D call TRBD1 (5 bases). The germline CDR1 and CDR2 sequences are SGHVS and FQNEAQ. Trimming stripped 8 bases from V and 11 bases from J, with 16 bases between. The CDR3 is 12 residues long. In nucleotides, the CDR3 is TGTGCCAGCTCCCACCAGGGTAGTTCCCAGCATTTT. Translating gives CASSHQGSSQHF.

The chain combines TRBV2 with TRBJ1-6; D may be TRBD1 (6 bases). The V and J ends lost 6 bases and 0 bases respectively, with 15 bases between them. Germline V gives CDR1 SNHLY, CDR2 FYNNEI. The CDR3 extends over 17 amino acids. The CDR3 DNA follows: TGTGCCAGCAGACTCCCGGACAGAAGCTCCTATAATTCACCCCTCCACTTT. Its protein product is CASRLPDRSSYNSPLHF.

The chain combines TRBV7-9 with TRBJ2-6; perhaps TRBD2 as D (7 bases). Trimming cost V 5 bases and J 2 bases, with 19 bases left between them. This CDR3 comprises 18 residues. Germline CDR1 is SEHNR and CDR2 is FQNEAQ (reference sequence). The CDR3 region is CASSPTMSGGAGANVLTF. CDR3 DNA sequence: TGTGCCAGCAGCCCAACCATGTCGGGGGGCGCTGGGGCCAACGTCCTGACTTTC. Complete variable domain (other parts from reference TRBV7-9 and TRBJ2-6): DTGVSQNPRHKITKRGQNVTFRCDPISEHNRLYWYRQTLGQGPEFLTYFQNEAQLEKSRLLSDRFSAERPKGSFSTLEIQRTEQGDSAMYLCASSPTMSGGAGANVLTFGAGSRLTVL.

The chain has TRBV4-1 and TRBJ1-1; the D is unclear. The ends were cut back, 4 bases at V and 1 base at J, with 4 bases in the middle. Germline CDR1 and CDR2: MGHRA and YSYEKL. This CDR3 spans 12 amino acids. The DNA of the CDR3 is TGCGCCAGCAGCCCCTCGAACACTGAAGCTTTCTTT. Its protein is CASSPSNTEAFF.

This clone came up once. The J gene is TRBJ2-1, the V gene TRBV29-1; weak D call: TRBD1 (6 bases). Between the trimmed V and J ends, which lost 5 bases and 0 bases, there was a span of 14 bases. This CDR3 is 15 amino acids long. Germline V gene data show CDR1 as SQVTM and CDR2 as ANQGSEA. CDR3 coding DNA: TGCAGCGTTAAAGGACAGCTTAGCTCCTACAATGAGCAGTTCTTC. Its translation: CSVKGQLSSYNEQFF.

V is TRBV27 and J is TRBJ1-4, with D maybe TRBD1 (6 bases). The CDR3 is 17 residues long. Trimming took 3 bases from V and 2 from J, leaving 16 bases between them. The germline V gene encodes CDR1 MNHEY and CDR2 SMNVEV (reference sequence). The CDR3 sequence: CASSLRGAYRTNEKLFF. The CDR3 nucleotides are TGTGCCAGCAGTTTGCGGGGGGCGTACCGCACTAATGAAAAACTGTTTTTT. The full variable domain, completed using reference TRBV27 and TRBJ1-4, is EAQVTQNPRYLITVTGKKLTVTCSQNMNHEYMSWYRQDPGLGLRQIYYSMNVEVTDKGDVPEGYKVSRKEKRNFPLILESPSPNQTSLYFCASSLRGAYRTNEKLFFGSGTQLSVL.

The chain links TRBV7-9 to TRBJ2-7, with 7 bases fitting TRBD2. The CDR3 length is 12 residues. V lost 5 bases to trimming and J lost 5 bases; unmatched junction nucleotides: 3. Germline V gene data show CDR1 as SEHNR and CDR2 as FQNEAQ (reference sequence). The CDR3 DNA reads TGTGCCAGCAGCACTGGGGGGGACGAGCAGTACTTC. Translated, it gives CASSTGGDEQYF.

This clone turned up a few times. V is TRBV4-3 and J is TRBJ2-7; D is unclear. V was shortened by 0 bases and J by 0 bases, with 6 bases between the two germline ends. CDR1 LGHNA and CDR2 YSLEER come from the germline V gene. This CDR3 comprises 14 residues. CDR3 sequence (DNA): TGCGCCAGCAGCCAAGATACAGACTCCTACGAGCAGTACTTC. Protein: CASSQDTDSYEQYF.

The chain has TRBV6-1 and TRBJ1-4, with D unresolved. The CDR3 loop spans 12 amino acids. V lost 5 bases to trimming and J lost 5 bases, with 6 bases between them. Per the germline V gene, CDR1 is MNHNS and CDR2 is SASEGT. This CDR3 is CASSSVNEKLFF. The CDR3 DNA follows: TGTGCCAGCAGTTCGGTAAATGAAAAACTGTTTTTT.

The genes are TRBV7-3 and TRBJ2-2, with 9 bases matching TRBD2. There are 18 residues in the CDR3. The germline CDR1 and CDR2 sequences are SGHTA and FQGTGA. The V and J ends lost 1 base and 7 bases, in that order; junction bases with no gene match: 13. The CDR3 DNA reads as TGTGCCAGCAGCTTAATCCCCTCGCGGGGGGGCCGGGACGGGGAGCTGTTTTTT. This encodes CASSLIPSRGGRDGELFF.